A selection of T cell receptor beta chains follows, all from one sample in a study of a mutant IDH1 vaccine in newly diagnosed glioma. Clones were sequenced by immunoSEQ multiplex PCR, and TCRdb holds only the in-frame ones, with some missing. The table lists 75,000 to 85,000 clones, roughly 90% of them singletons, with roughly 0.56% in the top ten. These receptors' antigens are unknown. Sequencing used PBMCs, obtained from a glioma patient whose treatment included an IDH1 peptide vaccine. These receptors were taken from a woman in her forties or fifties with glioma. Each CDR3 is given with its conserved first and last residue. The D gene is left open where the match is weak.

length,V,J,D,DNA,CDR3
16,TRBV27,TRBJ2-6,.,TGTGCCAGCAGTCCCGTGGGGGCCACAGGGGCCAACGTCCTGACTTTC,CASSPVGATGANVLTF
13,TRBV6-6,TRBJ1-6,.,TGTGCCAGCAGCCAGGGAGGAGGTTCACCCCTCCACTTT,CASSQGGGSPLHF
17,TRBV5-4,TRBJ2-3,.,TGTGCCAGCAGCTTGGCACGTCAGAACGGGGGCGCAGATACGCAGTATTTT,CASSLARQNGGADTQYF
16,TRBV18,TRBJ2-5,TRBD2,TGTGCCAGCTCACCACCTAGCGGGAGGGTCCGGGAGACCCAGTACTTC,CASSPPSGRVRETQYF
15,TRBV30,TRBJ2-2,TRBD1,TGTGCCTGGGCCCTCGACAGGGGGCACACCGGGGAGCTGTTTTTT,CAWALDRGHTGELFF
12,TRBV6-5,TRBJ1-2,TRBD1,TGTGCCAGCAGTCCGGATGGACAGGAAGCCACCTTC,CASSPDGQEATF
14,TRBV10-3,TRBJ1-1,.,TGTGCCATCAGGGGTGTGGGAGGGTACACTGAAGCTTTCTTT,CAIRGVGGYTEAFF
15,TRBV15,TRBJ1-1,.,TGTGCCACCAGCAGAGTACGGGCAATGAACACTGAAGCTTTCTTT,CATSRVRAMNTEAFF
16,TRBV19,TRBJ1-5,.,TGTGCCAGTAGTATCAGGACAGCCCCATTCAATCAGCCCCAGCATTTT,CASSIRTAPFNQPQHF
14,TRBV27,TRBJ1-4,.,TGTGCCAGCAGTTTGGGAGCAACTAATGAAAAACTGTTTTTT,CASSLGATNEKLFF
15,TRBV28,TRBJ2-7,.,TGTGCCAGCAGTCTGACGGGGACGAGCTCCTACGAGCAGTACTTC,CASSLTGTSSYEQYF
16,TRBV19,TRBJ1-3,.,TGTGCCAGTACCGCAACAGGGCCGAACTCTGGAAACACCATATATTTT,CASTATGPNSGNTIYF
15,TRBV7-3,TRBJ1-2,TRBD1,TGTGCCAGCAGCTTAGGACAGGGACGGAACTATGGCTACACCTTC,CASSLGQGRNYGYTF
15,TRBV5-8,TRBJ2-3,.,TGTGCCAGCAGCTTCGGCAGGGACGGAACAGATACGCAGTATTTT,CASSFGRDGTDTQYF
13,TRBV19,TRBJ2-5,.,TGTGCCAGTAGTATCGACAGCCAAGAGACCCAGTACTTC,CASSIDSQETQYF
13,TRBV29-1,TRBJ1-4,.,TGCAGCGGACTGAGGGGCGGGGATGAAAAACTGTTTTTT,CSGLRGGDEKLFF
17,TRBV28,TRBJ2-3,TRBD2,TGTGCCAGCAGTTTATTATCGGGGGGGCTCCGCACAGATACGCAGTATTTT,CASSLLSGGLRTDTQYF
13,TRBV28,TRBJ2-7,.,TGTGCCAGCACAAAGACGGGAACCTGCGAGCAGTACTTC,CASTKTGTCEQYF
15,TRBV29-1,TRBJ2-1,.,TGCAGCGTTGTGACAGATCCTCTTAGTGGGAATGAGCAGTTCTTC,CSVVTDPLSGNEQFF
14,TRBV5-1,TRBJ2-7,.,TGCGCCAGCAGCTTGGACAGGGAGCTCTACGAGCAGTACTTC,CASSLDRELYEQYF
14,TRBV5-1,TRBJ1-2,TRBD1,TGCGCCAGCAGCGCCACGGGACAGTGGTATGGCTACACCTTC,CASSATGQWYGYTF
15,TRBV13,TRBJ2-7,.,TGTGCCAGCAGCGCCCGTAGCAAGGGGTCCTACGAGCAGTACTTC,CASSARSKGSYEQYF
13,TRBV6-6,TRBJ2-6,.,TGTGCCAGCAGCCTAAATGGGGCCAACGTCCTGACTTTC,CASSLNGANVLTF
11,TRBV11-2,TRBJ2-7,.,TGTGCCAGCAGCTTTAGTTCCGAGCAGTACTTC,CASSFSSEQYF
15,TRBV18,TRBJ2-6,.,TGTGCCAGCTCACGACAGCTCTCTGGGGCCAACGTCCTGACTTTC,CASSRQLSGANVLTF
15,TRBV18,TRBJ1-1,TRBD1,TGTGCCAGCTCACCACCGAGGCAGGGGGAGACTGAAGCTTTCTTT,CASSPPRQGETEAFF
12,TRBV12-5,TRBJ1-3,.,TGTGCTAGTGGTCTCCAGGGAAACACCATATATTTT,CASGLQGNTIYF
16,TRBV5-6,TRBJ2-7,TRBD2,TGTGCCAGCAGCTTGGTCGCTTTACTAGCGGGAGTCGAGCAGTACTTC,CASSLVALLAGVEQYF
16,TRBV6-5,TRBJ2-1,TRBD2,TGTGCCAGCAGTTACTATTCGGGAGGGCCTTACAATGAGCAGTTCTTC,CASSYYSGGPYNEQFF
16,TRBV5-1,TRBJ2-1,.,TGCGCCAGCAGCTTCGGACCCCTGAGCTCCTACAATGAGCAGTTCTTC,CASSFGPLSSYNEQFF
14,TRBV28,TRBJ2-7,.,TGTGCCAGCAGTCCCCGGTGGGACTCCTACGAGCAGTACTTC,CASSPRWDSYEQYF
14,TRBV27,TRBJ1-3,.,TGTGCCAGCTCCCCGTTGCTAGCTGGAAACACCATATATTTT,CASSPLLAGNTIYF
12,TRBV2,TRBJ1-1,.,TGTGCCAGCAGTGTTACAGCCACTGAAGCTTTCTTT,CASSVTATEAFF
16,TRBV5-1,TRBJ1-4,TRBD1,TGCGCCAGCAGCTCCGAATCCGGGACAGTCAGGGAAAAACTGTTTTTT,CASSSESGTVREKLFF
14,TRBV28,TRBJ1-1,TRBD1,TGTGCCAGCAGTCTGGGACAGCTGAACACTGAAGCTTTCTTT,CASSLGQLNTEAFF
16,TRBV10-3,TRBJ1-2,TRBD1,TGTGCCATCACTAGTTCGAGTCTGTCAGGGGGCTATGGCTACACCTTC,CAITSSSLSGGYGYTF
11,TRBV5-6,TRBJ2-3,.,TGTGCCAGCAGTGCTCAAATGACGCAGTATTTT,CASSAQMTQYF
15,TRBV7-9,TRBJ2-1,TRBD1,TGTGCCAGCAGGTACCCGGGACAGGGCTACAATGAGCAGTTCTTC,CASRYPGQGYNEQFF
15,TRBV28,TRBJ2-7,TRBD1,TGTGCCAGCAGACTGACAGGGGGAGAATCCAACGAGCAGTACTTC,CASRLTGGESNEQYF
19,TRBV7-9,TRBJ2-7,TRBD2,TGTGCCAGCAGTAGGCCCCCGGGACTAGCGGGAGGGCCGAGCCGCGAGCAGTACTTC,CASSRPPGLAGGPSREQYF
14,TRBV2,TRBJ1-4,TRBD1,TGTGCCAGCAGTGCGGACAGGGTTGGTGAAAAACTGTTTTTT,CASSADRVGEKLFF
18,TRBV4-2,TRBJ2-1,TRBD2,TGTGCCAGCAGCCCAGGGACTAGCGGGAGAGCGAAATACAATGAGCAGTTCTTC,CASSPGTSGRAKYNEQFF